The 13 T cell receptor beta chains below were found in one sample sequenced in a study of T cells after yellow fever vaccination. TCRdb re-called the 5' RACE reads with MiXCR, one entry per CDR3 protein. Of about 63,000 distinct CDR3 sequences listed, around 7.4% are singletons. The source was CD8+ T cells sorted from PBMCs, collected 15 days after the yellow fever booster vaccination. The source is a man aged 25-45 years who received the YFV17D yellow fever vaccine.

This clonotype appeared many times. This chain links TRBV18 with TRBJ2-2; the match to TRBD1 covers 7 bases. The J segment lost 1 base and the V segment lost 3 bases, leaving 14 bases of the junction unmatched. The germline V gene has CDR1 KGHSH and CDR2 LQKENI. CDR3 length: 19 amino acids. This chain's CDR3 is CASSPGDRSQLWNTGELFF. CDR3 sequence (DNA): TGTGCCAGCTCACCCGGGGACAGAAGCCAGCTCTGGAACACCGGGGAGCTGTTTTTT.

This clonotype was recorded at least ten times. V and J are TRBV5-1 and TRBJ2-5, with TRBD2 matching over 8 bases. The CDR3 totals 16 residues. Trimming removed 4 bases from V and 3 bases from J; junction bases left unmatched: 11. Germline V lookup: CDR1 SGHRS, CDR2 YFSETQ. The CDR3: CASSPIGREAKETQYF. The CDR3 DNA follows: TGCGCCAGCAGCCCTATAGGGCGGGAGGCTAAAGAGACCCAGTACTTC.

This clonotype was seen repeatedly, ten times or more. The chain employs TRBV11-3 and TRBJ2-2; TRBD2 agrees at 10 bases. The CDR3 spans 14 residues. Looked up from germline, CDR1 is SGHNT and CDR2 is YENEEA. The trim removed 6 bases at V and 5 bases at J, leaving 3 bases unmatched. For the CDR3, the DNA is TGTGCCAGCAGAGAGCGGGAGGGAACCGGGGAGCTGTTTTTT. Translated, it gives CASREREGTGELFF.

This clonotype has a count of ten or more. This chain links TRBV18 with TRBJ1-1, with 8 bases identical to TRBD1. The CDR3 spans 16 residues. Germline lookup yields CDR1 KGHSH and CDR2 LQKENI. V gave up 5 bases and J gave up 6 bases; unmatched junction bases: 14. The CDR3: CASSTPGDRGVAEAFF. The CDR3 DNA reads TGTGCCAGCTCAACCCCCGGCGACAGGGGAGTCGCTGAAGCTTTCTTT.

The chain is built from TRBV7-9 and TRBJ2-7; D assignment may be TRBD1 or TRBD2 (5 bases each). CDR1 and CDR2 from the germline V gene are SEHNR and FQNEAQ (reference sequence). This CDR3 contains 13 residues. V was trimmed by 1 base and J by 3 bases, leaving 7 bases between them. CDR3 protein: CASSLVGVYEQYF. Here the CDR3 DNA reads TGTGCCAGCAGCTTAGTGGGGGTCTACGAGCAGTACTTC.

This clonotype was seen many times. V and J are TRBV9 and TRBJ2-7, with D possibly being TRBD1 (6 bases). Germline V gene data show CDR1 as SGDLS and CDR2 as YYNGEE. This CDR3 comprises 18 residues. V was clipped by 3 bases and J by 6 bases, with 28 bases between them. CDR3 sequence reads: CASSDPLQPTGKEGEQYF. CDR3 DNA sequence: TGTGCCAGCAGCGACCCCCTTCAACCTACAGGGAAGGAAGGCGAGCAGTACTTC.

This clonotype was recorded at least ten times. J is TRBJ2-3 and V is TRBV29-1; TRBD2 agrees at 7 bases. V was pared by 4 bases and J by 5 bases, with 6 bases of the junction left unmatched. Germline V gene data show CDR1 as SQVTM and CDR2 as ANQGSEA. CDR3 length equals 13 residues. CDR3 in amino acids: CSVAGGSEDTQYF. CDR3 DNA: TGCAGCGTTGCCGGCGGGAGCGAAGATACGCAGTATTTT.

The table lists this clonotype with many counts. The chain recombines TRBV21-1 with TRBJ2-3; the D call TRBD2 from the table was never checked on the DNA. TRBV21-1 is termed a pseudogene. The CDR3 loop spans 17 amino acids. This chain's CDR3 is CASSPSSSSGLLDTQYF. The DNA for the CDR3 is TGTGCCAGCAGCCCCTCGAGTAGTAGCGGGCTTTTGGATACGCAGTATTTT.

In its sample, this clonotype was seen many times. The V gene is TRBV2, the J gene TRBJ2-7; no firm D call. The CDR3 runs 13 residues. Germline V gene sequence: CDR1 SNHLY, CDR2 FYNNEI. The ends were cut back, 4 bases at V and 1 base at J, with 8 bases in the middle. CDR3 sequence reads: CASSAADSYEQYF. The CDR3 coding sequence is TGTGCCAGCAGTGCGGCGGATTCCTACGAGCAGTACTTC.

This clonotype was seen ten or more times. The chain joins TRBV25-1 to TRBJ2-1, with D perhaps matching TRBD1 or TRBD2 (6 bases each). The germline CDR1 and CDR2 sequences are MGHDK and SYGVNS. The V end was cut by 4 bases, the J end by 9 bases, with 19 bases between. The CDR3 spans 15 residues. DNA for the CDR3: TGTGCCAGCAGTGGCAGGGGACTCGGCTTGGGTGAGCAGTTCTTC. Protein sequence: CASSGRGLGLGEQFF.

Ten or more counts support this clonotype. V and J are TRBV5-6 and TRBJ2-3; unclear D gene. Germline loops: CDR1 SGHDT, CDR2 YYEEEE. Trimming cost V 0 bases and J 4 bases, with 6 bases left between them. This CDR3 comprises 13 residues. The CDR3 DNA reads TGTGCCAGCAGCTTGGGGGGTCCAGATACGCAGTATTTT. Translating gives CASSLGGPDTQYF.

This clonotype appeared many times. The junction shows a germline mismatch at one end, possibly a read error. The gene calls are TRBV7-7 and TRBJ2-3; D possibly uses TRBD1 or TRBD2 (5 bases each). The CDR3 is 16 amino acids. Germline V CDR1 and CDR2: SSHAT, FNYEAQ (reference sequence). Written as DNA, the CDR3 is TGTGCTAGCAGCTTATCCCCGGGACCCAGCACAGATACGCAGTATTTT. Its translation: CASSLSPGPSTDTQYF.

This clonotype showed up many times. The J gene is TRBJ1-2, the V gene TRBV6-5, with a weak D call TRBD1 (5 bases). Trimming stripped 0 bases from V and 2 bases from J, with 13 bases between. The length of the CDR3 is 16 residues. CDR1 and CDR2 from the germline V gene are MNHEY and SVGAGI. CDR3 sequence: CASSYSTGGTNYGYTF. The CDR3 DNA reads TGTGCCAGCAGTTACTCGACGGGGGGAACAAACTATGGCTACACCTTC.